Listed here are 25 T cell receptor beta chains from one sample, sequenced in a study of Ad26.COV2.S vaccination and SARS-CoV-2 variants. Treatment indicated: around 19 received Ad26.COV2.S at low or high dose, single or two shots; roughly five received placebo; per-sample allocation not given. Following the first vaccine or placebo injection, samples were taken on day 63. Measured with immunoSEQ multiplex PCR; TCRdb has only the in-frame clones, and not every one. The profile shows about 350,000 clones, 75% to 90% of them singletons. The material was peripheral blood, obtained in a trial of Ad26.COV2.S vaccine versus placebo. These receptors originate from a person aged 18-60 years who received the Ad26.COV2.S COVID-19 vaccine or a placebo.

This clone was detected only once. The chain carries TRBV5-1 and TRBJ2-1, with D unresolved. Between the trimmed V and J ends, which lost 3 bases and 7 bases, there was a span of 5 bases. The CDR3 consists of 11 residues. Germline values: CDR1 SGHRS, CDR2 YFSETQ. The CDR3 DNA reads as TGCGCCAGCAGCTATAAAAATGAGCAGTTCTTC. It yields the protein CASSYKNEQFF.

The J gene is TRBJ2-1, the V gene TRBV10-3; 9 bases line up with TRBD1. Trimming cost V 6 bases and J 1 base; bases outside gene matches: 4. The germline gives CDR1 ENHRY, CDR2 SYGVKD. The CDR3 covers 15 residues. The CDR3: CAIRGQGKSYNEQFF. DNA of the CDR3: TGTGCCATCAGGGGACAGGGAAAGTCCTACAATGAGCAGTTCTTC.

The chain is built from TRBV7-9 and TRBJ1-1; D possibly corresponds to TRBD1 (5 bases). Trimming shortened V by 3 bases and J by 5 bases, and 28 bases separated the two germline ends. Germline loops: CDR1 SEHNR, CDR2 FQNEAQ (reference sequence). This CDR3 is built from 19 residues. In DNA, the CDR3 is TGTGCCAGCAGCTTCCCTGCTTTGGGGGAACAACCTATAACGACTGAAGCTTTCTTT. This codes for CASSFPALGEQPITTEAFF.

The rearrangement links TRBV25-1 to TRBJ2-7; D remains ambiguous. This CDR3 contains 11 residues. V lost 4 bases and J lost 5, with 6 bases in between. Germline CDR1 MGHDK, CDR2 SYGVNS. Here the CDR3 reads CASSVSHEQYF. The CDR3 DNA reads as TGTGCCAGCAGTGTAAGTCACGAGCAGTACTTC.

This chain links TRBV5-1 with TRBJ2-7; possibly TRBD2 for D (5 bases). V dropped 2 bases and J dropped 7 bases, with 7 bases sitting between them. The CDR3 covers 11 residues. Germline V gives CDR1 SGHRS, CDR2 YFSETQ. CDR3 amino acids: CASSFGVEQYF. DNA for the CDR3: TGCGCCAGCAGCTTCGGGGTTGAGCAGTACTTC. The full variable domain, its missing parts supplied by reference TRBV5-1 and TRBJ2-7, is KAGVTQTPRYLIKTRGQQVTLSCSPISGHRSVSWYQQTPGQGLQFLFEYFSETQRNKGNFPGRFSGRQFSNSRSEMNVSTLELGDSALYLCASSFGVEQYFGPGTRLTVT.

The rearrangement uses TRBV29-1 and TRBJ1-1, with 7 bases identical to TRBD1. With V trimmed by 1 base and J by 10 bases, 9 bases remained unmatched. CDR1 and CDR2 from the germline V gene are SQVTM and ANQGSEA. The CDR3 is 13 residues long. CDR3 bases: TGCAGCGTTGAAGTTTTGCAGGGGGAGAGAGCTTTCTTT. Residues: CSVEVLQGERAFF.

The V call is TRBV6-1, the J call TRBJ1-2; the D is unclear. The CDR3 sequence is 16 residues long. V lost 2 bases, J lost 6 bases, and 19 bases lay in between. Germline V CDR1 and CDR2: MNHNS, SASEGT. The DNA for the CDR3 is TGTGCCAGCAGTGAACGATATCCTAACAGTGGGCATGGCTACACCTTC. Translating it yields CASSERYPNSGHGYTF.

The sample holds one count of this clone. The V and J genes are TRBV6-2 or TRBV6-3 and TRBJ1-2, with 7 bases that match TRBD1. The ends lost 4 bases at V and 12 bases at J; junction bases unmatched: 8. The CDR3 covers 12 residues. CDR1 MNHEY and CDR2 SVGEGT come from the germline V gene. The CDR3 DNA reads TGTGCCAGCAGTTCCGACAGGGCCGGGAACACCTTC. Protein: CASSSDRAGNTF.

The rearrangement links TRBV14 to TRBJ1-3; D not certain. This CDR3 comprises 12 residues. The V end lost 8 bases, the J end lost 1 base, and 6 bases lay between the germline ends. Looked up from germline, CDR1 is SGHDN and CDR2 is FVKESK. The CDR3 sequence: CASGSSGNTIYF. The CDR3 region has the DNA TGTGCCAGCGGCTCATCTGGAAACACCATATATTTT.

The CDR3 loop reads CASSPEGLAGGDYNEQFF. In DNA, the CDR3 is TGTGCCAGCAGCCCGGAAGGACTAGCGGGAGGGGACTACAATGAGCAGTTCTTC. This chain joins TRBV3-1 (or the pseudogene TRBV3-2) and TRBJ2-1, with 15 bases matching TRBD2. The CDR3 has 18 amino acids. V was clipped by 4 bases and J by 3 bases; unmatched bases: 7. Germline CDR1 reads LGHDT; CDR2 reads YNNKEL (reference sequence).

This chain links TRBV3-1 (or the pseudogene TRBV3-2) with TRBJ2-3; 8 bases align to TRBD1. The CDR3 totals 16 residues. CDR1 and CDR2 from the germline V gene are LGHDT and YNNKEL (reference sequence). After removal of 4 bases from V and 2 bases from J, the junction contained 8 bases not matched to a gene. The CDR3 nucleotides read TGTGCCAGCAGCCCCGGGTATCAGGGGGCCACAGATACGCAGTATTTT. Translating gives CASSPGYQGATDTQYF.

V is TRBV19 and J is TRBJ1-5; tentatively, D is TRBD1 (5 bases). Trimming took off 5 bases at V and 0 bases at J, with 8 bases between the two ends. This CDR3 is 14 amino acids long. Germline V CDR1 and CDR2: LNHDA, SQIVND (reference sequence). CDR3 region: CASSVGVSNQPQHF. CDR3 sequence (DNA): TGTGCCAGTAGTGTGGGGGTTAGCAATCAGCCCCAGCATTTT.

The chain couples TRBV29-1 to TRBJ1-6; tentatively, D is TRBD1 (6 bases). The CDR3 is 12 residues long. Trimming cost V 7 bases and J 8 bases, with 12 bases left between them. CDR1 is SQVTM, CDR2 ANQGSEA, per germline. CDR3 coding DNA: TGCAGCGCTCGGACAGAGCATTCACCCCTCCACTTT. Its protein product is CSARTEHSPLHF.

The rearrangement joins TRBV6-6 to TRBJ2-3; 11 nucleotides align to TRBD2. This CDR3 is built from 17 residues. Germline V CDR1 and CDR2: MNHNY, SVGAGI (reference sequence). The V segment lost 5 bases and the J segment 3 bases; nucleotides outside the gene matches: 10. CDR3 region: CASSPFSGGGVTDTQYF. The CDR3 coding sequence is TGTGCCAGCAGTCCCTTTAGCGGGGGGGGTGTAACAGATACGCAGTATTTT.

The J gene is TRBJ2-3, the V gene TRBV7-8, with D unresolved. In germline, CDR1 is SGHVS, CDR2 FQNEAQ. Trimming stripped 1 base from V and 4 bases from J, with 9 bases between. The CDR3 sequence is 14 residues long. The CDR3 DNA reads TGTGCCAGCAGCTTAGTATTACTCCCAGATACGCAGTATTTT. This sequence encodes CASSLVLLPDTQYF.

The chain has TRBV5-1 and TRBJ2-7, with D possibly TRBD2 on 6 matching bases. The V gene lost 2 bases and the J gene lost 3 bases, with 9 bases spanning the gap. Germline V gives CDR1 SGHRS, CDR2 YFSETQ. This CDR3 has 13 residues. CDR3 nucleotide sequence: TGCGCCAGCAGCTTAACGGGACTCTACGAGCAGTACTTC. Amino acids: CASSLTGLYEQYF.

V usage is TRBV28 and J usage is TRBJ2-7; D not resolved. This CDR3 is built from 15 residues. The V gene lost 2 bases and the J gene lost 5 bases, with 16 bases spanning the gap. Germline CDR1 and CDR2: MDHEN and SYDVKM. The CDR3 region is CASSLTTGGKDEQYF. DNA for the CDR3: TGTGCCAGCAGTTTAACAACGGGTGGGAAAGACGAGCAGTACTTC.

The chain recombines TRBV30 with TRBJ2-5; no reliable D call. In germline, CDR1 is GTSNPN, CDR2 SVGIG (reference sequence). Trimming removed 1 base from V and 5 bases from J, with 11 bases in between. The CDR3 loop spans 13 amino acids. The CDR3 nucleotides read TGTGCCTGGAGTGCCGAGCTCGTCGAGACCCAGTACTTC. It encodes CAWSAELVETQYF.

The chain has TRBV27 and TRBJ2-7; D gene uncertain. With 2 bases removed from V and 2 bases from J, the gap between germline ends came to 7 bases. CDR3 length: 13 amino acids. Germline CDR1 MNHEY, CDR2 SMNVEV (reference sequence). CDR3 sequence: CASSLADPYEQYF. The CDR3 DNA reads as TGTGCCAGCAGTTTAGCGGATCCCTACGAGCAGTACTTC.

This clone was seen only a few times. Other DNA sequences in this sample translate to the same CDR3. CDR3 nucleotide sequence: TGTGCCAGCAGCCAAGGGACTAGTAGGGAAGAGACCCAGTACTTC. This translates into CASSQGTSREETQYF. The chain links TRBV14 to TRBJ2-5; 7 bases are a match to TRBD2. The CDR3 consists of 15 residues. J gave up 3 bases and V 1 base, and 5 bases lay outside the gene matches. Germline values: CDR1 SGHDN, CDR2 FVKESK. Looking up the rest from reference TRBV14 and TRBJ2-5 gives the full variable domain: EAGVTQFPSHSVIEKGQTVTLRCDPISGHDNLYWYRRVMGKEIKFLLHFVKESKQDESGMPNNRFLAERTGGTYSTLKVQPAELEDSGVYFCASSQGTSREETQYFGPGTRLLVL.

The chain links TRBV18 to TRBJ1-1; 7 bases fit TRBD1. Germline CDR1 is KGHSH and CDR2 is LQKENI. This CDR3 has 15 amino acids. The ends lost 3 bases at V and 2 bases at J; junction bases unmatched: 6. In nucleotides, the CDR3 is TGTGCCAGCTCACCGGCAGGGGGAGGTAACACTGAAGCTTTCTTT. The encoded protein is CASSPAGGGNTEAFF.

This chain joins TRBV7-2 and TRBJ1-5, with 7 bases that match TRBD1. The CDR3 has 14 amino acids. Per the germline V gene, CDR1 is SGHTA and CDR2 is FQGNSA. Germline trimming cut 1 base from V and 5 bases from J; bases unmatched to any gene: 2. For the CDR3, the DNA is TGTGCCAGCAGCTTAGACAGGGGCCATCAGCCCCAGCATTTT. Translated: CASSLDRGHQPQHF.

This clone was counted once. The genes are TRBV19 and TRBJ2-3, with a tentative D call TRBD2 (5 bases). V was trimmed by 6 bases and J by 2 bases, leaving 12 bases between them. The CDR3 loop spans 14 amino acids. Germline CDR1 is LNHDA and CDR2 is SQIVND (reference sequence). CDR3 in amino acids: CASRNTGFTDTQYF. Here the CDR3 DNA reads TGTGCCAGTAGGAATACGGGGTTCACAGATACGCAGTATTTT.

The chain carries TRBV24-1 and TRBJ2-5; D is perhaps TRBD2 (6 bases). V lost 5 bases, J lost 2 bases, and 14 bases lay in between. This CDR3 has 15 residues. Germline V gene data show CDR1 as KGHDR and CDR2 as SFDVKD. The CDR3 loop is CATSAPWRGQETQYF. The DNA for the CDR3 is TGTGCCACCAGTGCCCCTTGGAGGGGTCAAGAGACCCAGTACTTC.

The chain uses TRBV11-2 and TRBJ2-4, with TRBD2 identical over 7 bases. This CDR3 has 16 residues. Germline CDR1 and CDR2: SGHAT and FQNNGV. J was trimmed by 2 bases and V by 6 bases; bases with no gene match: 10. This CDR3 is CASSSYGGGSKNIQYF. The CDR3 DNA reads TGTGCCAGCAGTTCTTATGGGGGGGGTTCCAAAAACATTCAGTACTTC.